The clone carrying this T cell receptor beta chain is a singleton in its sample. Its antigen is unidentified. These data are taken from a study of beta chain features in type 1 diabetes. At the level of the study: Healthy donors resembled patients in age, gender and cell yields. Study results and limitations: TCRB rearrangement may or may not be influenced by HLA type; here this remained unresolved.

Every donor provided one heparinised blood draw, which averaged about 120 mL. The germline V gene encodes CDR1 ENHRY and CDR2 SYGVKD. The ends were cut back, 3 bases at V and 0 bases at J, with 15 bases in the middle. The CDR3 spans 18 residues. The study reverse transcribed the entire isolated RNA, so it sequenced expressed TCRB transcripts. Sequencing was performed with immunoSEQ multiplex PCR; in TCRdb, only in-frame clones are kept and a portion is missing. The data show 110,000 to 150,000 clones, approximately 9.8% seen once. Input material: central memory CD4+ T cells from blood. The chain carries TRBV10-3 and TRBJ2-6, with a possible D match to TRBD1 (5 bases). This clonotype was obtained from a woman aged 40 to 50 in good health. The CDR3 loop is CAISDRGRISSGANVLTF. DNA of the CDR3: TGTGCCATCAGTGATAGGGGCAGGATCAGCTCTGGGGCCAACGTCCTGACTTTC.